This is a list of T cell receptor beta chains from one sample in a study of blood T cells in healthy people across ages. Each CDR3 protein is one row after TCRdb ran MiXCR on the 5' RACE reads. The sample consists of about 320,000 distinct CDR3 sequences, around 30% of them appearing once. The sample comprised blood. These receptors came from a woman in her seventies in good health. Both conserved end residues are part of each CDR3. Each record gives: CDR3 length, clone size, J gene, D gene, V gene, CDR3 protein, CDR3 DNA. A D gene is named only where the DNA matches it firmly. The size field is filled for only some rows; it gives once, few, many or a size class.

len: 15
abundance: NA
j_gene: TRBJ1-6
d_gene: NA
v_gene: TRBV20-1
CDR3aa: CSARQDSTYNSPLHF
CDR3nt: TGCAGTGCCAGACAGGACTCTACCTATAATTCACCCCTCCACTTT

len: 16
abundance: NA
j_gene: TRBJ2-7
d_gene: TRBD2
v_gene: TRBV10-3
CDR3aa: CAISEIRRLAGDEQYF
CDR3nt: TGTGCCATCAGCGAGATCCGGAGACTAGCGGGAGACGAGCAGTACTTC

len: 11
abundance: NA
j_gene: TRBJ1-2
d_gene: TRBD1
v_gene: TRBV12-3/TRBV12-4
CDR3aa: CASSPGTGYTF
CDR3nt: TGTGCCAGCAGCCCCGGGACAGGGTACACCTTC

len: 16
abundance: few
j_gene: TRBJ1-4
d_gene: NA
v_gene: TRBV4-1
CDR3aa: CASSQGQFGSNEKLFF
CDR3nt: TGCGCCAGCAGCCAAGGACAGTTCGGGTCGAATGAAAAACTGTTTTTT

len: 17
abundance: NA
j_gene: TRBJ2-5
d_gene: TRBD2
v_gene: TRBV7-9
CDR3aa: CASSSRLAGELRGTQYF
CDR3nt: TGTGCCAGCAGCTCACGCCTGGCGGGGGAATTACGGGGGACCCAGTACTTC

len: 14
abundance: NA
j_gene: TRBJ2-7
d_gene: NA
v_gene: TRBV5-1
CDR3aa: CASSSTSQSYEQYF
CDR3nt: TGCGCCAGCAGCTCAACTAGTCAGTCCTACGAGCAGTACTTC

len: 14
abundance: NA
j_gene: TRBJ2-7
d_gene: NA
v_gene: TRBV6-1
CDR3aa: CASSESRQLYEQYF
CDR3nt: TGTGCCAGCAGTGAATCTCGACAGCTCTACGAGCAGTACTTC

len: 14
abundance: NA
j_gene: TRBJ2-7
d_gene: TRBD1
v_gene: TRBV20-1
CDR3aa: CSASGQGKSGEQYF
CDR3nt: TGCAGTGCTAGTGGACAGGGGAAGAGCGGCGAGCAGTACTTC

len: 13
abundance: NA
j_gene: TRBJ2-7
d_gene: NA
v_gene: TRBV3-1
CDR3aa: CASSLTDTYEQYF
CDR3nt: TGTGCCAGCAGCCTGACGGATACCTACGAGCAGTACTTC

len: 13
abundance: NA
j_gene: TRBJ2-1
d_gene: TRBD2
v_gene: TRBV19
CDR3aa: CASSGLAGNEQFF
CDR3nt: TGTGCCAGTAGTGGACTAGCGGGAAATGAGCAGTTCTTC

len: 15
abundance: few
j_gene: TRBJ1-1
d_gene: NA
v_gene: TRBV5-5
CDR3aa: CASTPDPQPNTEAFF
CDR3nt: TGTGCCAGCACCCCTGATCCCCAACCGAACACTGAAGCTTTCTTT

len: 16
abundance: few
j_gene: TRBJ2-4
d_gene: TRBD1
v_gene: TRBV11-2
CDR3aa: CASSLGTGGLIDIQYF
CDR3nt: TGTGCCAGCAGCCTGGGGACAGGGGGCTTGATAGACATTCAGTACTTC

len: 13
abundance: few
j_gene: TRBJ1-3
d_gene: TRBD1
v_gene: TRBV29-1
CDR3aa: CSVDGQGEDTIYF
CDR3nt: TGCAGCGTTGACGGACAGGGGGAGGACACCATATATTTT

len: 14
abundance: few
j_gene: TRBJ2-4
d_gene: TRBD2
v_gene: TRBV2
CDR3aa: CASRNPEPGTTQYF
CDR3nt: TGTGCCAGCAGAAACCCGGAGCCTGGGACTACTCAGTACTTC

len: 14
abundance: NA
j_gene: TRBJ2-1
d_gene: TRBD2
v_gene: TRBV29-1
CDR3aa: CSVGKLAKVNEQFF
CDR3nt: TGCAGCGTTGGTAAACTAGCGAAGGTCAATGAGCAGTTCTTC

len: 14
abundance: NA
j_gene: TRBJ2-5
d_gene: NA
v_gene: TRBV24-1
CDR3aa: CATSDLGQKETQYF
CDR3nt: TGTGCCACCAGTGATTTGGGACAGAAAGAGACCCAGTACTTC

len: 14
abundance: many
j_gene: TRBJ2-7
d_gene: NA
v_gene: TRBV4-1
CDR3aa: CASSARDPSYEQYF
CDR3nt: TGCGCCAGCAGCGCCCGGGACCCATCCTACGAGCAGTACTTC

len: 13
abundance: NA
j_gene: TRBJ2-2
d_gene: NA
v_gene: TRBV14
CDR3aa: CASSRSKTGELFF
CDR3nt: TGTGCCAGCAGCCGGTCCAAGACCGGGGAGCTGTTTTTT

len: 11
abundance: NA
j_gene: TRBJ2-3
d_gene: NA
v_gene: TRBV12-5
CDR3aa: CASGSRPTQYF
CDR3nt: TGTGCTAGTGGTTCCCGGCCGACGCAGTATTTT

len: 15
abundance: many
j_gene: TRBJ2-2
d_gene: NA
v_gene: TRBV28
CDR3aa: CASSTQGRIAGELFF
CDR3nt: TGTGCCAGCAGTACTCAGGGGAGGATCGCCGGGGAGCTGTTTTTT

len: 11
abundance: NA
j_gene: TRBJ2-5
d_gene: NA
v_gene: TRBV29-1
CDR3aa: CSVGGGGTQYF
CDR3nt: TGCAGCGTTGGGGGGGGCGGGACCCAGTACTTC

len: 15
abundance: NA
j_gene: TRBJ1-2
d_gene: NA
v_gene: TRBV12-3/TRBV12-4
CDR3aa: CASSLESGLGRSYTF
CDR3nt: TGTGCCAGCAGTTTAGAGTCAGGGCTTGGCCGGAGCTACACCTTC

len: 13
abundance: NA
j_gene: TRBJ1-1
d_gene: NA
v_gene: TRBV28
CDR3aa: CASSPRIATEAFF
CDR3nt: TGTGCCAGCAGCCCGAGGATCGCAACTGAAGCTTTCTTT

len: 15
abundance: few
j_gene: TRBJ2-5
d_gene: NA
v_gene: TRBV24-1
CDR3aa: CATSDPRTVGETQYF
CDR3nt: TGTGCCACCAGTGATCCCCGGACTGTAGGGGAGACCCAGTACTTC

len: 14
abundance: many
j_gene: TRBJ2-5
d_gene: NA
v_gene: TRBV28
CDR3aa: CASSVAGVGETQYF
CDR3nt: TGTGCCAGCAGTGTCGCCGGGGTTGGAGAGACCCAGTACTTC

len: 12
abundance: few
j_gene: TRBJ2-1
d_gene: NA
v_gene: TRBV6-2/TRBV6-3
CDR3aa: CASRRGAGEQFF
CDR3nt: TGTGCCAGCAGACGGGGGGCGGGTGAGCAGTTCTTC

len: 19
abundance: NA
j_gene: TRBJ2-7
d_gene: TRBD2
v_gene: TRBV18
CDR3aa: CASSPPSASGSIKTYEQYF
CDR3nt: TGTGCCAGCTCACCACCGAGCGCTAGCGGGAGTATAAAGACCTACGAGCAGTACTTC